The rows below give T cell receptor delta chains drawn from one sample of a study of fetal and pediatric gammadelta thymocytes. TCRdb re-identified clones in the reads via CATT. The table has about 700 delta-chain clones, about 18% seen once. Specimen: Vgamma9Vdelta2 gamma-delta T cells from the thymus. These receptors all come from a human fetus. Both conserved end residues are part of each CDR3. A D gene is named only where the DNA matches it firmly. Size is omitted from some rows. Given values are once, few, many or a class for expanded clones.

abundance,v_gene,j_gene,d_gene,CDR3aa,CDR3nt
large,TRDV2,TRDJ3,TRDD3,CACDNTGGSWDTRQMFF,TGTGCCTGTGACAATACTGGGGGATCCTGGGACACCCGACAGATGTTTTTC
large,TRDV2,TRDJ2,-,CACDNLTAQLFF,TGTGCCTGTGACAATTTGACAGCACAACTCTTCTTT
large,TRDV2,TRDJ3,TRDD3,CACDTAGGYWDTRQMFF,TGTGCCTGTGACACCGCTGGGGGATACTGGGACACCCGACAGATGTTTTTC
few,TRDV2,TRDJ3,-,CACDTGSWDTRQMFF,TGTGCCTGTGACACCGGCTCCTGGGACACCCGACAGATGTTTTTC
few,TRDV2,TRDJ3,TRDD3,CACDSYWGIRKTWDTRQMFF,TGTGCCTGTGACTCGTACTGGGGGATACGCAAAACCTGGGACACCCGACAGATGTTTTTC
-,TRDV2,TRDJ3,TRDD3,CAGGYDWDTRQMFF,TGTGCTGGGGGATACGACTGGGACACCCGACAGATGTTTTTC
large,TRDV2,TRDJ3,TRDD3,CACDILGETWDTRQMFF,TGTGCCTGTGACATACTGGGGGAAACCTGGGACACCCGACAGATGTTTTTC
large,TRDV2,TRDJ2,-,CACDTGDLTAQLFF,TGTGCCTGTGACACCGGGGATTTGACAGCACAACTCTTCTTT
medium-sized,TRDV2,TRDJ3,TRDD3,CACDVLGESSWDTRQMFF,TGTGCCTGTGACGTACTGGGGGAGAGCTCCTGGGACACCCGACAGATGTTTTTC
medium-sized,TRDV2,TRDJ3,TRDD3,CACDAYWGSSWDTRQMFF,TGTGCCTGTGACGCGTACTGGGGGAGCTCCTGGGACACCCGACAGATGTTTTTC
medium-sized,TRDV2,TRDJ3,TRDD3,CACDYWGSSSWDTRQMFF,TGTGCCTGTGATTACTGGGGGAGCAGCTCCTGGGACACCCGACAGATGTTTTTC
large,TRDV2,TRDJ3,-,CACDTRSPSWDTRQMFF,TGTGCCTGTGACACCAGGTCCCCCTCCTGGGACACCCGACAGATGTTTTTC
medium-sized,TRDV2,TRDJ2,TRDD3,CACDNTGGYATAQLFF,TGTGCCTGTGACAATACTGGGGGATACGCGACAGCACAACTCTTCTTT
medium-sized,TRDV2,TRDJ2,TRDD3,CACAGGYAAQLFF,TGTGCCTGTGCTGGGGGATACGCAGCACAACTCTTCTTT
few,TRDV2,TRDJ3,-,CACDTGISWDTRQMFF,TGTGCCTGTGACACCGGGATCTCCTGGGACACCCGACAGATGTTTTTC
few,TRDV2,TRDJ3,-,CACDTWSSWDTRQMFF,TGTGCCTGTGACACCTGGAGCTCCTGGGACACCCGACAGATGTTTTTC
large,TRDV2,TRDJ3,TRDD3,CACDVLGDTSSWDTRQMFF,TGTGCCTGTGACGTACTGGGGGATACGAGCTCCTGGGACACCCGACAGATGTTTTTC